A single sample is the source of the 10 T cell receptor beta chains below, sequenced in a study of T cells in Graves' hyperthyroidism and ophthalmopathy. What was amplified from RNA transcripts were TCR beta CDR3 regions. The HTBI primer set drove a first-round RT-PCR of the TCR CDR3. One entry per CDR3 protein, called by TCRdb with MiXCR from the multiplex PCR reads. Among hundreds of thousands of distinct CDR3 sequences, around 38% were seen once, and the ten largest hold 7.5% to 9.5%. The sequenced sample consisted of blood. The source is a man aged 18 to 30 with Graves' hyperthyroidism.

Note on this clonotype: A single base separates this from a much larger clone, so it may be a read error. This sequence joins TRBV20-1 and TRBJ1-5, with 7 bases matching TRBD1. The CDR3 runs 14 residues. Looked up from germline, CDR1 is DFQATT and CDR2 is SNEGSKA (reference sequence). The ends lost 3 bases at V and 5 bases at J; junction bases unmatched: 7. The CDR3 loop is CSARKGAMDQPQHF. DNA for the CDR3: TGCAGTGCTAGGAAGGGGGCGATGGATCAGCCCCAGCATTTT.

At least ten counts were recorded for this clonotype. This rearrangement joins TRBV29-1 to TRBJ1-1; tentatively, D is TRBD1 (5 bases). This CDR3 is built from 13 residues. Germline V CDR1 and CDR2: SQVTM, ANQGSEA. V lost 6 bases and J lost 0, with 11 bases in between. DNA of the CDR3: TGCAGCGTCCATTTGGGGGTGAACACTGAAGCTTTCTTT. Its translation: CSVHLGVNTEAFF.

The chain couples TRBV2 to TRBJ1-5; no reliable D call. Deletions cut 5 bases from V and 5 bases from J, with 16 bases between. The CDR3 is made up of 15 amino acids. Per germline, CDR1 SNHLY and CDR2 FYNNEI. CDR3: CASSYTSGTDQPQHF. CDR3 DNA sequence: TGTGCCAGCAGTTACACTTCGGGAACCGATCAGCCCCAGCATTTT.

This chain links TRBV12-3 or TRBV12-4 with TRBJ2-7; D possibly matches TRBD1 or TRBD2 (6 bases each). V was clipped by 5 bases and J by 1 base, with 15 bases between them. The CDR3 spans 15 residues. CDR3 amino acids: CASSPRGQGSYEQYF. CDR3 in DNA: TGTGCCAGCAGTCCCCGGGGGCAGGGGTCCTACGAGCAGTACTTC.

This chain links TRBV12-3 or TRBV12-4 with TRBJ2-7, with 7 bases aligning to TRBD2. The CDR3 is 14 amino acids. After removal of 1 base from V and 9 bases from J, the junction contained 9 bases not matched to a gene. The CDR3 loop is CASSLEGGVGGQYF. The CDR3 DNA is TGTGCCAGCAGTTTAGAGGGAGGGGTTGGGGGGCAGTACTTC.

A few counts support this clonotype. This chain uses TRBV10-2 with TRBJ2-3; D gene uncertain. V lost 6 bases to trimming and J lost 5 bases, with 6 bases between them. CDR3 size: 11 residues. Germline values: CDR1 WSHSY, CDR2 SAAADI. CDR3 nucleotides: TGCGCCAGCAGAGAAATAGATACGCAGTATTTT. It is translated as CASREIDTQYF.

The V and J genes are TRBV14 and TRBJ1-1; no reliable D call. CDR3 length: 11 amino acids. Trimming took 8 bases from V and 3 from J, leaving 7 bases between them. In germline, CDR1 is SGHDN, CDR2 FVKESK. CDR3 coding DNA: TGTGCCAGCGCGGCTTACACTGAAGCTTTCTTT. It encodes CASAAYTEAFF. Together with reference TRBV14 and TRBJ1-1, the CDR3 gives the full variable domain: EAGVTQFPSHSVIEKGQTVTLRCDPISGHDNLYWYRRVMGKEIKFLLHFVKESKQDESGMPNNRFLAERTGGTYSTLKVQPAELEDSGVYFCASAAYTEAFFGQGTRLTVV.

The rearrangement joins TRBV9 to TRBJ2-5, with D maybe TRBD1 (5 bases). This CDR3 spans 12 amino acids. Trimming removed 6 bases from V and 3 bases from J, with 9 bases in between. Germline V CDR1 and CDR2: SGDLS, YYNGEE. The CDR3 coding sequence is TGTGCCAGCACCAAACAGGAAGAGACCCAGTACTTC. This gives the protein CASTKQEETQYF.

There are a few counts of this clonotype. The chain recombines TRBV7-9 with TRBJ1-3; D gene unclear. From germline, CDR1 is SEHNR and CDR2 FQNEAQ (reference sequence). With 3 bases removed from V and 0 bases from J, the gap between germline ends came to 12 bases. CDR3 length equals 16 residues. The CDR3 bases are TGTGCCAGCAGCTTTTTACGGGTTCTCTCTGGAAACACCATATATTTT. Amino acid sequence: CASSFLRVLSGNTIYF.

This clonotype was counted at least ten times. CDR3 region: CASSRLKNTEAFF. CDR3 sequence (DNA): TGTGCCAGCAGCCGCCTTAAGAACACTGAAGCTTTCTTT. The chain joins TRBV7-2 to TRBJ1-1, with D unclear. Germline V lookup: CDR1 SGHTA, CDR2 FQGNSA. The CDR3 contains 13 residues. V lost 5 bases and J 1 base, leaving 8 bases between the germline ends.